Listed here are 7 T cell receptor beta chains from one sample, sequenced in a study of blood T cell repertoires in COVID-19. Assay used: immunoSEQ multiplex PCR; TCRdb lists only in-frame clones, some missing. Of about 110,000 clones listed, just under 90% are singletons. Material: peripheral blood. All receptors come from a woman between 45 and 60 years old with acute or convalescent COVID-19.

This clone has only a few counts. The V and J genes are TRBV15 and TRBJ1-2; a possible D gene is TRBD1 (5 bases). The germline V gene has CDR1 LNHNV and CDR2 YYDKDF (reference sequence). This CDR3 spans 15 amino acids. V was pared by 3 bases and J by 8 bases, with 19 bases between. CDR3 in amino acids: CATSRDPMRGVGYTF. For the CDR3, the DNA is TGTGCCACCAGCAGGGACCCTATGCGGGGGGTCGGCTACACCTTC.

V is TRBV6-1 and J is TRBJ1-5, with D perhaps TRBD1 (6 bases). V was cut by 2 bases and J by 0 bases, with 11 bases left in between. Per germline, CDR1 MNHNS and CDR2 SASEGT. The CDR3 consists of 16 residues. CDR3 sequence: CASSEWGQYSNQPQHF. The CDR3 DNA follows: TGTGCCAGCAGTGAATGGGGGCAATATAGCAATCAGCCCCAGCATTTT.

This sequence joins TRBV5-1 and TRBJ2-5, with a possible D match to TRBD2 (7 bases). In germline, CDR1 is SGHRS, CDR2 YFSETQ. The CDR3 covers 17 residues. V shed 2 bases and J shed 2 bases, with 19 bases lying between them. The CDR3 sequence is CASSLPFGRGLQETQYF. Written as DNA, the CDR3 is TGCGCCAGCAGCTTACCTTTCGGGCGGGGGCTACAAGAGACCCAGTACTTC.

The chain links TRBV4-1 to TRBJ1-1, with D hard to call. Germline loops: CDR1 MGHRA, CDR2 YSYEKL. The CDR3 covers 11 residues. Trimming removed 5 bases at V and 6 bases at J, with 7 bases between. The CDR3 loop is CASSGRAEAFF. CDR3 in DNA: TGCGCCAGCAGCGGGAGGGCTGAAGCTTTCTTT.

The chain employs TRBV19 and TRBJ1-1; 8 nucleotides agree with TRBD1. Germline V lookup: CDR1 LNHDA, CDR2 SQIVND (reference sequence). This CDR3 is built from 17 residues. With 2 bases clipped from V and 0 bases from J, the junction kept 8 bases outside the gene matches. The CDR3 DNA reads as TGTGCCAGTAGTATATTGGGCAGGGGGCTGCTGAACACTGAAGCTTTCTTT. Translation: CASSILGRGLLNTEAFF.

The chain joins TRBV6-5 to TRBJ1-1; no clear D gene. The length of the CDR3 is 15 residues. The V gene lost 0 bases and the J gene lost 1 base, with 9 bases spanning the gap. Germline assignment: CDR1 MNHEY and CDR2 SVGAGI. CDR3 in DNA: TGTGCCAGCAGTTACTCATCTTCTTGGAACACTGAAGCTTTCTTT. It yields the protein CASSYSSSWNTEAFF.

The chain links TRBV28 to TRBJ1-6; D is perhaps TRBD1 (6 bases). CDR1 and CDR2 from the germline V gene are MDHEN and SYDVKM. This CDR3 has 15 residues. With 3 bases removed from V and 4 bases from J, the gap between germline ends came to 10 bases. The CDR3: CASSFKGGYNSPLHF. CDR3 nucleotide sequence: TGTGCCAGCAGTTTTAAAGGGGGTTATAATTCACCCCTCCACTTT.